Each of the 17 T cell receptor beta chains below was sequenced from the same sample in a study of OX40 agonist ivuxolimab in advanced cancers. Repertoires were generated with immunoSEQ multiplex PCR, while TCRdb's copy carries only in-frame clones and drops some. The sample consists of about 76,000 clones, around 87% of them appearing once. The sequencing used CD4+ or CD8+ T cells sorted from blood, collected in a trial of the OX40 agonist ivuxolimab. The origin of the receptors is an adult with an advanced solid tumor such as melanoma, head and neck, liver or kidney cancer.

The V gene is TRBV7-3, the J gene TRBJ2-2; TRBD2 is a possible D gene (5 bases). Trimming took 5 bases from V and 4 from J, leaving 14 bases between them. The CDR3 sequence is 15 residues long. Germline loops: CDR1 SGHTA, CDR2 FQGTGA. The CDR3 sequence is CASSQGLGGTGELFF. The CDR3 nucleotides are TGTGCCAGCAGCCAAGGGCTAGGAGGCACCGGGGAGCTGTTTTTT. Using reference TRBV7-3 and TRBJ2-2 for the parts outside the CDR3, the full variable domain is GAGVSQTPSNKVTEKGKYVELRCDPISGHTALYWYRQSLGQGPEFLIYFQGTGAADDSGLPNDRFFAVRPEGSVSTLKIQRTERGDSAVYLCASSQGLGGTGELFFGEGSRLTVL.

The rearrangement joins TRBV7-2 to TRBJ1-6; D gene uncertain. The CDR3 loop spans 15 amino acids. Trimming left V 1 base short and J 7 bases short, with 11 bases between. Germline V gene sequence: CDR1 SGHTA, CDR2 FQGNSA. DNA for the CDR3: TGTGCCAGCAGCTTAGGGGTAATAGCAAATTCACCCCTCCACTTT. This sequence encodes CASSLGVIANSPLHF.

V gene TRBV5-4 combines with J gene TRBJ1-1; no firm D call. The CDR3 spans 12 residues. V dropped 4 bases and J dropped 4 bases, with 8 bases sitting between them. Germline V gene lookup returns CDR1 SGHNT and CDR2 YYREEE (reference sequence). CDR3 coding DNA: TGTGCCAGCAGCCGATCTTTCACTGAAGCTTTCTTT. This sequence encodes CASSRSFTEAFF. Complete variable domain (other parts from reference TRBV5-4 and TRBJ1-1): ETGVTQSPTHLIKTRGQQVTLRCSSQSGHNTVSWYQQALGQGPQFIFQYYREEENGRGNFPPRFSGLQFPNYSSELNVNALELDDSALYLCASSRSFTEAFFGQGTRLTVV.

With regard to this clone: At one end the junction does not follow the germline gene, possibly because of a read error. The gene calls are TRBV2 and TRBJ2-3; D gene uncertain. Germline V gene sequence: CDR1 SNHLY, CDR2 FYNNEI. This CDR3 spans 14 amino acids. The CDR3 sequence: CASSEVRTSRLASF. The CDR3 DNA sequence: TGTGCCAGCAGTGAAGTGAGGACCTCACGTTTGGCGAGTTTT.

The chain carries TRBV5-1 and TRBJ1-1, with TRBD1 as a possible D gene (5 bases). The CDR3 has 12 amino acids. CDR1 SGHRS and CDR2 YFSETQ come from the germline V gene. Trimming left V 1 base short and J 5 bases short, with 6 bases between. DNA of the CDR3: TGCGCCAGCAGCTTGAGGGGAACTGAAGCTTTCTTT. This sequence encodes CASSLRGTEAFF.

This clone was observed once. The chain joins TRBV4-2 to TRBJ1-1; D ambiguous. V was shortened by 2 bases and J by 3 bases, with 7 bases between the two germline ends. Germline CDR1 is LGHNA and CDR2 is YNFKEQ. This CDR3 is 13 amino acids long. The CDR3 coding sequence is TGTGCCAGCAGCCAACGCGAGGACACTGAAGCTTTCTTT. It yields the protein CASSQREDTEAFF.

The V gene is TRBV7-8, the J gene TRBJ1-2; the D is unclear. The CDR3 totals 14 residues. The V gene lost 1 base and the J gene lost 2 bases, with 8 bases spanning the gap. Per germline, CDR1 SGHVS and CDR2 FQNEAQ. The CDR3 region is CASSLEVRNYGYTF. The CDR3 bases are TGTGCCAGCAGCTTAGAAGTCAGAAACTATGGCTACACCTTC.

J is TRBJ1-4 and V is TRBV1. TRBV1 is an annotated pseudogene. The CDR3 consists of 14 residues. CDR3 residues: CTSSGTAGGEKLFF. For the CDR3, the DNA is TGCACCAGCAGCGGGACGGCGGGGGGGGAAAAACTGTTTTTT.

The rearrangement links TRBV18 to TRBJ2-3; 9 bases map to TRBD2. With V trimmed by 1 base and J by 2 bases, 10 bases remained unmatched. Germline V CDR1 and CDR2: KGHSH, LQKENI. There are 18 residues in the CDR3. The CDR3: CASSPLHLAGTNTDTQYF. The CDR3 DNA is TGTGCCAGCTCACCACTTCACCTAGCGGGGACTAACACAGATACGCAGTATTTT.

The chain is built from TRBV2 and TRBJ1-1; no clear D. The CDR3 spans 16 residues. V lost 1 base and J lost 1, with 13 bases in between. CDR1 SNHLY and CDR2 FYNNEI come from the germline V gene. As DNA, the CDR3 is TGTGCCAGCAGTGAAGGGGGTAGAGGCCCGAACACTGAAGCTTTCTTT. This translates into CASSEGGRGPNTEAFF.

Here the CDR3 DNA reads TGTGCCAGTAGTATGATCGCCAGTCGGGAGACCCAGTACTTC. This encodes CASSMIASRETQYF. The rearrangement links TRBV19 to TRBJ2-5; D gene uncertain. V shed 3 bases and J shed 5 bases, with 13 bases lying between them. This CDR3 comprises 14 residues. Germline V gene sequence: CDR1 LNHDA, CDR2 SQIVND (reference sequence).

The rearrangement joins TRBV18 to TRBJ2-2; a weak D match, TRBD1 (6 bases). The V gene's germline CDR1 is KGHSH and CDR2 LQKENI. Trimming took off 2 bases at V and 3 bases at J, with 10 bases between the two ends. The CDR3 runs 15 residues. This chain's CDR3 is CASSPTPGDTGELFF. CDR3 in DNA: TGTGCCAGCTCACCAACGCCAGGGGACACCGGGGAGCTGTTTTTT.

The CDR3 here is CASSLSGTGELFF. In nucleotides, the CDR3 is TGTGCCAGCAGCTTATCAGGGACCGGGGAGCTGTTTTTT. The chain combines TRBV11-2 with TRBJ2-2; D may be TRBD1 (5 bases). Between the trimmed V and J ends, which lost 2 bases and 5 bases, there was a span of 6 bases. This CDR3 comprises 13 residues. Germline lookup yields CDR1 SGHAT and CDR2 FQNNGV.

CDR3 sequence reads: CASSYREPPNYGYTF. The CDR3 nucleotides are TGTGCCAGCAGTTACAGGGAGCCCCCTAACTATGGCTACACCTTC. The genes are TRBV6-5 and TRBJ1-2, with D hard to call. Trimming cost V 2 bases and J 0 bases, with 10 bases left between them. Germline lookup yields CDR1 MNHEY and CDR2 SVGAGI. This CDR3 region has 15 residues.

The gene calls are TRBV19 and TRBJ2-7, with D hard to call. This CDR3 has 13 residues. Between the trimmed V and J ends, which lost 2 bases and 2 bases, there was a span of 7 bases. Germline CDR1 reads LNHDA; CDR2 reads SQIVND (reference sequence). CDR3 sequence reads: CASSIMHPYEQYF. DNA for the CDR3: TGTGCCAGTAGTATAATGCACCCCTACGAGCAGTACTTC.

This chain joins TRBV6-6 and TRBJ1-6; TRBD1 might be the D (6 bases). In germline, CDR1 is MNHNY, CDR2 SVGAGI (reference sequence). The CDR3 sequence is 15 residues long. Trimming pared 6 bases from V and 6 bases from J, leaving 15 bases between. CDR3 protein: CASRVGQYGNSPLHF. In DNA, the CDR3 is TGTGCCAGCAGGGTTGGACAGTACGGTAATTCACCCCTCCACTTT.

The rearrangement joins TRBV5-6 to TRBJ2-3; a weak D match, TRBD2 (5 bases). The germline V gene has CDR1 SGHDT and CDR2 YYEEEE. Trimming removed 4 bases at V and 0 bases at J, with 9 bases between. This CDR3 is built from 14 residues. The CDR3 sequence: CASSKLESTDTQYF. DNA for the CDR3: TGTGCCAGCAGCAAACTAGAGAGCACAGATACGCAGTATTTT.